This T cell receptor beta chain was recovered during a study of T cell responses to AZD1222 COVID-19 vaccine. Regarding the study as a whole: Reportedly, close to half of spike-specific TCRs are directed against unmutated variant regions. Seropositive at baseline were only a handful of AZD1222 recipients. Clonal diversity was possibly underestimated; the donors were predominantly white British and more often female.

TCRdb's table, derived via immunoSEQ multiplex PCR, lists solely in-frame clones and lacks some. The sample shows about 150,000 clones, 88% of them seen only once. Comment on this clone: Its antigen is as yet unknown.

The clonotype was recovered from an adult in good health. Sequenced here: peripheral blood, sampled on day 0 of AZD1222 vaccination.

The CDR3, as DNA: TGTGCCAGCAGCTCGGACGCTGCTAACTATGGCTACACCTTC. Translation gives CASSSDAANYGYTF. V is TRBV7-2 and J is TRBJ1-2; D is ambiguous. Trimming pared 4 bases from V and 0 bases from J, leaving 9 bases between. The CDR3 consists of 14 residues. The germline CDR1 and CDR2 sequences are SGHTA and FQGNSA. Based on the CDR3 plus reference TRBV7-2 and TRBJ1-2, the full variable domain is GAGVSQSPSNKVTEKGKDVELRCDPISGHTALYWYRQSLGQGLEFLIYFQGNSAPDKSGLPSDRFSAERTGGSVSTLTIQRTQQEDSAVYLCASSSDAANYGYTFGSGTRLTVV.